These 19 T cell receptor beta chains share one sample of origin, sequenced in a study of metastatic and nonmetastatic thyroid tumors. None of the patients had undergone any treatment ahead of thyroid surgery. TCRdb reprocessed the PCR reads using MiXCR. The sample shows thousands of clones, around 35% of them seen only once. The specimen sequenced was adjacent normal tissue. The receptors originated from a male donor with papillary thyroid cancer or a benign thyroid nodule (not recorded which). Some clones in this sample may be carry-over from other donors' samples.

Remarks on this clone: The sample contains more than one DNA sequence encoding this CDR3. This chain links TRBV5-1 with TRBJ1-6, with TRBD1 as a possible D gene (6 bases). Germline CDR1 SGHRS, CDR2 YFSETQ. V lost 4 bases, J lost 10 bases, and 15 bases lay in between. The CDR3 has 14 residues. Here the CDR3 DNA reads TGCGCCAGCAGCAGGGAAGCGGGGACATCACCCCTCCACTTT. It yields the protein CASSREAGTSPLHF.

This chain links TRBV7-3 with TRBJ2-5; the D gene is possibly TRBD2 (5 bases). This CDR3 has 17 residues. Germline loops: CDR1 SGHTA, CDR2 FQGTGA. V lost 0 bases, J lost 0 bases, and 14 bases lay in between. The CDR3 nucleotides are TGTGCCAGCAGCTTAACTCTCGTGGGAGCTAACCAAGAGACCCAGTACTTC. It specifies CASSLTLVGANQETQYF.

The chain has TRBV24-1 and TRBJ1-2, with D possibly being TRBD1 (6 bases). The CDR3 consists of 16 residues. With 12 bases removed from V and 0 bases from J, the gap between germline ends came to 22 bases. The germline V gene encodes CDR1 KGHDR and CDR2 SFDVKD. Here the CDR3 reads CAPDRLSPSSNYGYTF. The CDR3 DNA is TGTGCCCCCGACAGGCTAAGCCCTTCGTCTAACTATGGCTACACCTTC.

This clone is labeled as medium-sized. The genes are TRBV9 and TRBJ2-1; TRBD1 matches 7 bases. The CDR3 length is 17 residues. Germline V lookup: CDR1 SGDLS, CDR2 YYNGEE. The V and J ends lost 2 bases and 0 bases, in that order; junction bases with no gene match: 8. The DNA of the CDR3 is TGTGCCAGCAGCGTCTCTAGGGGGCAGAGCTCCTACAATGAGCAGTTCTTC. Its protein is CASSVSRGQSSYNEQFF.

This clone has a handful of counts. The gene calls are TRBV3-1 and TRBJ1-2; D may be TRBD1 (5 bases). V lost 3 bases and J 8 bases, leaving 7 bases between the germline ends. Germline V CDR1 and CDR2: LGHDT, YNNKEL (reference sequence). The length of the CDR3 is 11 residues. In nucleotides, the CDR3 is TGTGCCAGCAGCCACGGGGGAGGCTACACCTTC. Translated: CASSHGGGYTF.

This clone was found a few times. The rearrangement links TRBV6-1 to TRBJ1-5, with TRBD1 matching over 10 bases. V gave up 6 bases and J gave up 7 bases; unmatched junction bases: 9. Germline V lookup: CDR1 MNHNS, CDR2 SASEGT. The CDR3 contains 15 residues. DNA of the CDR3: TGTGCCAGCAGACCGGGGACAGGGGTTGGACAGCCCCAGCATTTT. Translation gives CASRPGTGVGQPQHF.

The V call is TRBV20-1, the J call TRBJ1-2, with TRBD1 matching 8 bases. The junction had 6 bases not matched to a gene; V was cut back by 0 bases and J by 6 bases. The length of the CDR3 is 14 residues. Looked up from germline, CDR1 is DFQATT and CDR2 is SNEGSKA (reference sequence). The CDR3 here is CSARETGGGDGYTF. The CDR3 nucleotides read TGCAGTGCTAGAGAAACAGGGGGAGGGGATGGCTACACCTTC.

The chain is built from TRBV3-1 and TRBJ2-5; 10 bases agree with TRBD2. The V gene's germline CDR1 is LGHDT and CDR2 YNNKEL (reference sequence). V lost 1 base and J lost 1; bases outside the gene matches: 6. This CDR3 contains 17 residues. The CDR3 region has the DNA TGTGCCAGCAGCCAAGTAGCGGGGGGCCCCTTCCAAGAGACCCAGTACTTC. Amino acid sequence: CASSQVAGGPFQETQYF.

This sequence joins TRBV6-1 and TRBJ1-1, with D perhaps matching TRBD1 (5 bases). CDR1 and CDR2 from the germline V gene are MNHNS and SASEGT. The length of the CDR3 is 13 residues. The germline V and J ends were trimmed by 0 bases and 8 bases, with 10 bases remaining between them. CDR3 DNA sequence: TGTGCCAGCAGTGAAGCGGGGGTCCTGGAAGCTTTCTTT. This codes for CASSEAGVLEAFF.

This clone has only a few counts. The gene calls are TRBV6-2 or TRBV6-3 and TRBJ2-2, with D unresolved. The CDR3 runs to 13 residues. Germline V CDR1 and CDR2: MNHEY, SVGEGT. Trimming took 8 bases from V and 5 from J, leaving 12 bases between them. The DNA for the CDR3 is TGTGCCAGCGGGCAGGTACCAACCGGGGAGCTGTTTTTT. It specifies CASGQVPTGELFF.

The chain is built from TRBV10-3 and TRBJ2-3; no firm D call. Germline CDR1 is ENHRY and CDR2 is SYGVKD. With 7 bases removed from V and 0 bases from J, the gap between germline ends came to 5 bases. This CDR3 has 12 amino acids. Here the CDR3 reads CAINLSTDTQYF. The CDR3 region has the DNA TGTGCCATCAACCTAAGCACAGATACGCAGTATTTT.

This chain uses TRBV4-1 with TRBJ2-7; a possible D gene is TRBD1 (6 bases). The CDR3 has 13 residues. Trimming removed 4 bases at V and 4 bases at J, with 11 bases between. CDR1 is MGHRA and CDR2 is YSYEKL in the germline V gene. In DNA form, the CDR3 reads TGCGCCAGCAGCCTTGGGGGCGAGTACGAGCAGTACTTC. It codes for CASSLGGEYEQYF.

In this sample, this clone turned up a few times. The rearrangement links TRBV7-8 to TRBJ2-7, with D unresolved. Deletions cut 1 base from V and 1 base from J, with 11 bases between. The germline gives CDR1 SGHVS, CDR2 FQNEAQ. The CDR3 is made up of 15 amino acids. CDR3 in DNA: TGTGCCAGCAGCTTAGGGGGTCAGGAATCCTACGAGCAGTACTTC. Amino acids: CASSLGGQESYEQYF.

The table lists this clone with a count of one. The rearrangement joins TRBV9 to TRBJ2-7; 7 positions agree with TRBD2. This CDR3 spans 15 amino acids. Germline-derived CDR1 and CDR2 are SGDLS and YYNGEE. Trimming took 0 bases from V and 4 from J; bases not matched to a gene: 7. In DNA form, the CDR3 reads TGTGCCAGCAGCGTAGCTGGGACTATCATTTACGAGCAGTACTTC. It is translated as CASSVAGTIIYEQYF.

The gene calls are TRBV6-1 and TRBJ2-7, with D possibly called TRBD1 or TRBD2 (5 bases each). The germline V gene has CDR1 MNHNS and CDR2 SASEGT. This CDR3 spans 14 amino acids. Between the trimmed V and J ends, which lost 5 bases and 0 bases, there was a span of 11 bases. The CDR3 here is CASSWDRSSYEQYF. CDR3 in DNA: TGTGCCAGCAGTTGGGACCGGAGCTCCTACGAGCAGTACTTC.

Concerning this clone: The sample carries other DNA sequences with the same CDR3. The gene calls are TRBV5-1 and TRBJ1-2, with D maybe TRBD1 (6 bases). Germline CDR1 and CDR2: SGHRS and YFSETQ. V lost 7 bases and J 2 bases, leaving 6 bases between the germline ends. CDR3 length equals 11 residues. The CDR3 DNA sequence: TGCGCCAGCGGGACAAACTATGGCTACACCTTC. Protein product: CASGTNYGYTF.

This clone was observed a handful of times. This chain connects TRBV5-1 to TRBJ2-5, with no clear D. The germline V gene has CDR1 SGHRS and CDR2 YFSETQ. The CDR3 loop spans 12 amino acids. The V end lost 0 bases, the J end lost 4 bases, and 4 bases lay between the germline ends. The CDR3 bases are TGCGCCAGCAGCTTGGTTGGAGAGACCCAGTACTTC. As protein: CASSLVGETQYF.

The V call is TRBV5-1, the J call TRBJ2-5; TRBD2 matches at 10 bases. Germline V gives CDR1 SGHRS, CDR2 YFSETQ. The CDR3 is 16 residues long. V gave up 2 bases and J gave up 2 bases; unmatched junction bases: 6. CDR3 sequence reads: CASSLKQLAGQETQYF. The CDR3, as DNA: TGCGCCAGCAGCTTAAAACAACTAGCGGGGCAAGAGACCCAGTACTTC.

In this sample, this clone turned up once. The rearrangement links TRBV2 to TRBJ2-7; D possibly corresponds to TRBD2 (5 bases). V lost 4 bases and J lost 6, with 13 bases in between. The V gene's germline CDR1 is SNHLY and CDR2 FYNNEI. CDR3 length equals 13 residues. The CDR3 is CASSGLLGGEQYF. DNA for the CDR3: TGTGCCAGCAGTGGCCTACTAGGTGGCGAGCAGTACTTC.